A selection of T cell receptor beta chains follows, all from one sample in a study of T cell changes during pregnancy in multiple sclerosis. Clones were read by immunoSEQ multiplex PCR, and TCRdb kept only the in-frame ones, dropping some. The sample has about 41,000 clones; roughly nine tenths are singletons. Source: CD8+ T cells from peripheral blood mononuclear cells, taken in the third trimester of pregnancy. These receptors all stem from a female donor with multiple sclerosis, enrolled in a pregnancy study. CDR3s include the opening cysteine and the closing phenylalanine or tryptophan. Each record gives: CDR3 DNA, CDR3 protein, V gene, D gene, clone size, J gene. The D gene is left open where the match is weak. The size of a clone is reported for some rows only, either as once, few or many, or as a class for expanded clones.

DNA: TGCGCCAGCAGTGAAAGCAATTGGCAGTTCTTC
CDR3: CASSESNWQFF
V: TRBV10-2
D: -
size: -
J: TRBJ2-1

DNA: TGTGCCAGCAGTCCGCGACAGGGGGGGGCAGAGACCCAGTACTTC
CDR3: CASSPRQGGAETQYF
V: TRBV28
D: TRBD1
size: -
J: TRBJ2-5

DNA: TGTGCCAGCAGCTCCCCCCGGACTAGCGGGGGCTACGAGCAGTACTTC
CDR3: CASSSPRTSGGYEQYF
V: TRBV11-2
D: TRBD2
size: -
J: TRBJ2-7

DNA: TGTGCCAGCGGTACTAGCTCCGACCTAGCCTACGAGCAGTACTTC
CDR3: CASGTSSDLAYEQYF
V: TRBV6-1
D: -
size: -
J: TRBJ2-7

DNA: TGCAGCATGAAGGACAGGGTGGGCAATCAGCCCCAGCATTTT
CDR3: CSMKDRVGNQPQHF
V: TRBV29-1
D: TRBD1
size: -
J: TRBJ1-5

DNA: TGTGCCAGCAGCTTACGGACTTTGGATGAGCAGTTCTTC
CDR3: CASSLRTLDEQFF
V: TRBV7-3
D: -
size: -
J: TRBJ2-1

DNA: TGCGCCAGCAGCTTGCGGGACACACTGTCAGGGTACGAGCAGTACTTC
CDR3: CASSLRDTLSGYEQYF
V: TRBV5-1
D: -
size: -
J: TRBJ2-7

DNA: TGTGCCATCAGAGGACAGGGTACTAACACTGAAGCTTTCTTT
CDR3: CAIRGQGTNTEAFF
V: TRBV10-3
D: TRBD1
size: -
J: TRBJ1-1

DNA: TGTGCCAGCAGCGTAACCGGGACAGGGTTGAATGAGCAGTTCTTC
CDR3: CASSVTGTGLNEQFF
V: TRBV9
D: TRBD1
size: -
J: TRBJ2-1

DNA: TGTGCCAGCAGCTATACGGGATTTGAGCAGTTCTTC
CDR3: CASSYTGFEQFF
V: TRBV5-6
D: -
size: -
J: TRBJ2-1

DNA: TGTGCCAGTAGTATGGCAGGCTCCTATAATTCACCCCTCCACTTT
CDR3: CASSMAGSYNSPLHF
V: TRBV19
D: -
size: once
J: TRBJ1-6

DNA: TGTGCCAGCAGTCTAACAGATACGCAGTATTTT
CDR3: CASSLTDTQYF
V: TRBV28
D: -
size: once
J: TRBJ2-3

DNA: TGCGCCAGTATCGGGCCGCGGACTAGCGGGGCAAATGAGCAGTTCTTC
CDR3: CASIGPRTSGANEQFF
V: TRBV5-1
D: TRBD2
size: once
J: TRBJ2-1

DNA: TGCGCCAGCAGCCAAGATTCAGGGGACAAGGATCCGTACGAGCAGTACTTC
CDR3: CASSQDSGDKDPYEQYF
V: TRBV4-3
D: -
size: -
J: TRBJ2-7

DNA: TGTGCCAGCAGCTTAGTGCGGGGACAGGACACAGATACGCAGTATTTT
CDR3: CASSLVRGQDTDTQYF
V: TRBV7-9
D: TRBD1
size: -
J: TRBJ2-3

DNA: TGTGCCAGCAGCCCTCTCGCGGGGTCGGGCGGGGAGCTGTTTTTT
CDR3: CASSPLAGSGGELFF
V: TRBV7-3
D: -
size: -
J: TRBJ2-2

DNA: TGCAGCGTTGAAGGACAGTCAACTATGGGCTACACCTTC
CDR3: CSVEGQSTMGYTF
V: TRBV29-1
D: -
size: once
J: TRBJ1-2

DNA: TGTGCCAGCAGCTTTGCGGGAGGTGAAGATACGCAGTATTTT
CDR3: CASSFAGGEDTQYF
V: TRBV7-3
D: TRBD2
size: -
J: TRBJ2-3

DNA: TGTGCCAGCGCGCCGACAGGGGGATTTCGTGGCTACACCTTC
CDR3: CASAPTGGFRGYTF
V: TRBV27
D: TRBD1
size: -
J: TRBJ1-2

DNA: TGTGCCAGCAGCTTCGGCCCACCCAACATAGCGGGAGGGCCAAATGAGCAGTTCTTC
CDR3: CASSFGPPNIAGGPNEQFF
V: TRBV11-2
D: TRBD2
size: -
J: TRBJ2-1

DNA: TGTGCCAGCAGCCAAGGACTAGCTGGCGAGCAGTACTTC
CDR3: CASSQGLAGEQYF
V: TRBV4-2
D: TRBD2
size: -
J: TRBJ2-7

DNA: TGTGCCAGCAGCGTAGGGGAGTACCAAGAGACCCAGTACTTC
CDR3: CASSVGEYQETQYF
V: TRBV9
D: -
size: -
J: TRBJ2-5

DNA: TGCAGCGTTGAAGGAACGGAGTTCGAGCCGACAGGGGGGGAAAAACTGTTTTTT
CDR3: CSVEGTEFEPTGGEKLFF
V: TRBV29-1
D: TRBD1
size: -
J: TRBJ1-4

DNA: TGCGCCAGCAGCCAAGACGAAAATGAACAGGATGGCTACACCTTC
CDR3: CASSQDENEQDGYTF
V: TRBV4-3
D: -
size: -
J: TRBJ1-2

DNA: TGTGCCAGCAGTGGCCGGGACAGGGCAAATCAGCCCCAGCATTTT
CDR3: CASSGRDRANQPQHF
V: TRBV6-1
D: TRBD1
size: few
J: TRBJ1-5

DNA: TGTGCCAGCAGCGTCTTCAGCGACACTGAAGCTTTCTTT
CDR3: CASSVFSDTEAFF
V: TRBV9
D: -
size: -
J: TRBJ1-1

DNA: TGTGCCAGCAGTTCGGGGTTCAACGCAGATACGCAGTATTTT
CDR3: CASSSGFNADTQYF
V: TRBV6-6
D: -
size: -
J: TRBJ2-3

DNA: TGTGCCAGCAGCGCGGGACTCAGGAGCTCCTATAATTCACCCCTCCACTTT
CDR3: CASSAGLRSSYNSPLHF
V: TRBV11-1
D: -
size: -
J: TRBJ1-6

DNA: TGTGCCAGCAGCCAGAGGGCAGGGCTCCCACTAGCGGGCTACACCTTC
CDR3: CASSQRAGLPLAGYTF
V: TRBV5-6
D: -
size: -
J: TRBJ1-2

DNA: TGTGCCAGCTCGGAGACAGGGAATGACTATGGCTACACCTTC
CDR3: CASSETGNDYGYTF
V: TRBV18
D: TRBD1
size: -
J: TRBJ1-2

DNA: TGTGCCAGCAGTGAAGGTTGGACTAGCGGGAGGGATGAGCAGTTCTTC
CDR3: CASSEGWTSGRDEQFF
V: TRBV2
D: TRBD2
size: -
J: TRBJ2-1

DNA: TGTGCCAGTATGGGGGAGGGGCGGTTGGTAGCTTTCTTT
CDR3: CASMGEGRLVAFF
V: TRBV19
D: -
size: -
J: TRBJ1-1

DNA: TGTGCCAGCAGCCTTTACAGGGGCGAAGGAAACACCATATATTTT
CDR3: CASSLYRGEGNTIYF
V: TRBV4-2
D: TRBD1
size: few
J: TRBJ1-3

DNA: TGTGCCAGCAGTGTGGACAGGTATATTGAAGCTTTCTTT
CDR3: CASSVDRYIEAFF
V: TRBV6-1
D: TRBD1
size: -
J: TRBJ1-1

DNA: TGTGCCACGGGGAACACTGAAGCTTTCTTT
CDR3: CATGNTEAFF
V: TRBV6-5
D: -
size: -
J: TRBJ1-1

DNA: TGTGCCAGCAGCGTAATAGCGGGAGTGCGGGAGACCCAGTACTTC
CDR3: CASSVIAGVRETQYF
V: TRBV9
D: TRBD2
size: -
J: TRBJ2-5

DNA: TGTGCCAGTGGACTAGCGGGGGCCTACTACGAGCAGTACTTC
CDR3: CASGLAGAYYEQYF
V: TRBV28
D: TRBD2
size: -
J: TRBJ2-7

DNA: TGTGCCAGCCGGAGGGAGTATAGCAATCAGCCCCAGCATTTT
CDR3: CASRREYSNQPQHF
V: TRBV6-1
D: -
size: -
J: TRBJ1-5

DNA: TGTGCCAGCAGTTCATTTCTGAACACTGAAGCTTTCTTT
CDR3: CASSSFLNTEAFF
V: TRBV27
D: -
size: -
J: TRBJ1-1

DNA: TGTGCCAGCAGTTGGGGCATGAACACTGAAGCTTTCTTT
CDR3: CASSWGMNTEAFF
V: TRBV27
D: -
size: -
J: TRBJ1-1

DNA: TGTGCCAGCAGCTTTTCCCCTTCACAGGGGTACTCCTACGAGCAGTACTTC
CDR3: CASSFSPSQGYSYEQYF
V: TRBV11-3
D: TRBD1
size: -
J: TRBJ2-7

DNA: TGTGCCAGTAGTTCAGGGACAGGGGGCATCACCGGGGAGCTGTTTTTT
CDR3: CASSSGTGGITGELFF
V: TRBV19
D: TRBD1
size: -
J: TRBJ2-2

DNA: TGTGCCAGCAGCTCCGCGCTCGGGAATGAGCAGTTCTTC
CDR3: CASSSALGNEQFF
V: TRBV7-3
D: -
size: few
J: TRBJ2-1

DNA: TGTACCACGAACCCTGCGGGAGCTGGCTACGAGCAGTACTTC
CDR3: CTTNPAGAGYEQYF
V: TRBV2
D: TRBD2
size: -
J: TRBJ2-7

DNA: TGCGCCAGCGGAGAGGGACAGAACACTGAAGCTTTCTTT
CDR3: CASGEGQNTEAFF
V: TRBV4-3
D: -
size: -
J: TRBJ1-1

DNA: TGTGCCAGCAGCACCATAGCGGGAGGCACAGATACGCAGTATTTT
CDR3: CASSTIAGGTDTQYF
V: TRBV7-3
D: TRBD2
size: -
J: TRBJ2-3

DNA: TGTGCCAGCAGCTTAGCCGGGGAAGCTTTCTTT
CDR3: CASSLAGEAFF
V: TRBV7-9
D: -
size: -
J: TRBJ1-1

DNA: TGTGCCAGCAGCAATGGACTAGCGGACTCAGATACGCAGTATTTT
CDR3: CASSNGLADSDTQYF
V: TRBV25-1
D: TRBD2
size: -
J: TRBJ2-3